This T cell receptor beta chain was recorded in a study of T cells in Graves' hyperthyroidism and ophthalmopathy. The CDR3 length is 13 residues. The germline CDR1 and CDR2 sequences are MDHEN and SYDVKM. V gave up 8 bases and J gave up 3 bases, with 13 bases separating them. Aged 18 to 65, the patients had hyperthyroidism that was newly diagnosed and had lasted under 2 months. Predating any ophthalmopathy symptoms, the blood sample was taken at first hyperthyroidism diagnosis. From more than 9.5 ml of fresh peripheral blood, PBMCs were isolated. General study results and limits: Most clonotypes expanded in thyroid above 0.001 were likewise present in blood.

RNA transcripts were the template for amplifying TCR beta CDR3 regions. When the TCR CDR3 underwent first-round RT-PCR, the HTBI primer set was used. One entry per CDR3 protein results from TCRdb running MiXCR on the multiplex PCR reads. The sample records about 250,000 distinct CDR3 sequences, nearly 15% being singletons. At least ten counts were recorded for this clonotype. Antigen: not known. The chain carries TRBV28 and TRBJ1-1; D unclear. Specimen: blood. This TCR was sampled from a woman in her 50s with Graves' hyperthyroidism that later progressed to Graves' ophthalmopathy. Written as DNA, the CDR3 is TGTGCCAGCCTCTGGACTCCGGACACTGAAGCTTTCTTT. Translating it yields CASLWTPDTEAFF.